The rows below give T cell receptor beta chains drawn from one sample of a study of blood T cell repertoires in COVID-19. Data came from immunoSEQ multiplex PCR; TCRdb stores just in-frame clones and leaves some out. The table includes 40,000 to 55,000 clones, less than 85% detected once. The sample comprised peripheral blood. Receptor source: a man aged 50 to 59 with acute or convalescent COVID-19. Each CDR3 is given without its conserved first and last residue. Clone size, where shown, is once, few, many, or a class for clones that have expanded.

v_call	j_call	clone_size	cdr3_aa
TRBV28	TRBJ2-7	.	ASSSPLRGAYEQY
TRBV5-4	TRBJ2-2	.	ASRGQGGTGELF
TRBV7-8	TRBJ1-2	.	ASSYRDRGLGGYT
TRBV19	TRBJ2-1	.	ASSMGQGYYNEQF
TRBV18	TRBJ2-7	.	ASSPRPSESYEQY
TRBV3-1/TRBV3-2	TRBJ2-1	.	ASSMDRGDNEQF
TRBV4-1	TRBJ2-4	.	ASSQPARQASFFQY
TRBV5-4	TRBJ2-1	.	ASSSRTSGRASNEQF
TRBV5-4	TRBJ2-2	.	ASSVAGLASGELF
TRBV20-1	TRBJ2-7	.	SASTTSLAGGVYEQY
TRBV4-1	TRBJ2-7	.	ASSQPQRGTAGEQY
TRBV11-2	TRBJ2-7	.	ASSFAVEGYEQY
TRBV2	TRBJ1-2	.	ASRAKGAIDGYT
TRBV30	TRBJ1-2	.	AWTLELGYGYT
TRBV28	TRBJ2-1	.	ASSSPHEQF
TRBV6-2/TRBV6-3	TRBJ2-7	.	ASSHGLAGGLFYEQY
TRBV5-1	TRBJ1-1	once	ASSPQGPMNTEAF
TRBV28	TRBJ2-1	.	ASSSSGTSNVNEQF
TRBV10-1	TRBJ2-2	.	ASSEGPVMDTGELF
TRBV5-1	TRBJ2-5	few	ASSLRTGVETQY
TRBV28	TRBJ1-3	.	ASSLSGGGGNTIY
TRBV9	TRBJ2-3	.	ASSVVQGRTDTQY
TRBV18	TRBJ1-4	.	ASSEITGVGEKLF